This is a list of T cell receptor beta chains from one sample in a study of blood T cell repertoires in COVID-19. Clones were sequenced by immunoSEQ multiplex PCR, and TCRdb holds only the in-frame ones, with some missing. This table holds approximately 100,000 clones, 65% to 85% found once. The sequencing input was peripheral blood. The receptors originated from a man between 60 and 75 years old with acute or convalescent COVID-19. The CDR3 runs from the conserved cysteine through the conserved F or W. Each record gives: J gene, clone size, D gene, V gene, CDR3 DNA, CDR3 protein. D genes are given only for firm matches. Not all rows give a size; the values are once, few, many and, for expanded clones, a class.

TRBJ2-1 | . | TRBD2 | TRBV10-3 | TGTGCCATCAGTGTTGGGTCTAGCGGGGGGAGCTCCTACAATGAGCAGTTCTTC | CAISVGSSGGSSYNEQFF
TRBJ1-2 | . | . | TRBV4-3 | TGCGCCAGCAGCCCCTATACGGGGGACTATGGCTACACCTTC | CASSPYTGDYGYTF
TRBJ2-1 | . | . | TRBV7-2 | TGTGCCAGCAGCTCGAGGACTATGACTTCAGGCGAGCAGTTCTTC | CASSSRTMTSGEQFF
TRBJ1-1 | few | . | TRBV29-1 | TGCAGCGCCGGGCAGGGGCGAACTGAAGCTTTCTTT | CSAGQGRTEAFF
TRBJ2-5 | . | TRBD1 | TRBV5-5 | TGTGCCAGCAGCTCCCTACAGGGGCTGGAGACCCAGTACTTC | CASSSLQGLETQYF
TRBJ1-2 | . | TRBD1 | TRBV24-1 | TGTGCCACCAGTGACAGGACAGGGACCTACTATGGCTACACCTTC | CATSDRTGTYYGYTF
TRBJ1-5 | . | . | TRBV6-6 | TGTGCCAGCAGTTTTCAGGGTAATCAGCCCCAGCATTTT | CASSFQGNQPQHF
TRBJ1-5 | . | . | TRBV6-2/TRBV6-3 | TGTGCCAGCAGTGGGGCGACAGTTGATAGCAATCAGCCCCAGCATTTT | CASSGATVDSNQPQHF
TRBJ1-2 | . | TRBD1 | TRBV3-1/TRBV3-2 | TGTGCCAGCAGTACGACAGGGAGTGCGGGCTACACCTTC | CASSTTGSAGYTF
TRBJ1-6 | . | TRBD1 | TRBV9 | TGTGCCAGCAGCGTTTGGACAGGGGAGCCCCTCCACTTT | CASSVWTGEPLHF
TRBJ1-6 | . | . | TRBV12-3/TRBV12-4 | TGTGCCAGCAGTCGTAGTCGTGCTTCACCCCTCCACTTT | CASSRSRASPLHF
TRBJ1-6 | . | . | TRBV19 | TGTGCCAGTAGTTTGTTGGGCTCCCCCCTCCACTTT | CASSLLGSPLHF
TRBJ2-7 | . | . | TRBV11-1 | TGTGCCAGCAGGGACTTCTCCTACGAGCAGTACTTC | CASRDFSYEQYF
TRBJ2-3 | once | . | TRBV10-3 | TGTGCCATCAGTGACCCCTTCACAGATACGCAGTATTTT | CAISDPFTDTQYF
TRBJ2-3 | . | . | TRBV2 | TGTGCCAGCAGTGATCAACAGGCAGATACGCAGTATTTT | CASSDQQADTQYF
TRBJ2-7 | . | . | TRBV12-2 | TGTGCAAGTCGCTTAAGACAGTCCTACGAGCAGTACTTC | CASRLRQSYEQYF
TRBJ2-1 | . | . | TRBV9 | TGTGCCAGCAGCGGCTACCCTTCCTACAATGAGCAGTTCTTC | CASSGYPSYNEQFF
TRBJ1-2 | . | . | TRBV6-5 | TGTGCCAGCAGTTCAGGACAGTCTGGGTTAGGCTACACCTTC | CASSSGQSGLGYTF
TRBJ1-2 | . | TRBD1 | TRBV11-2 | TGTGCCAGCAGCCCCGGGACAGCTTATGGCTACACCTTC | CASSPGTAYGYTF
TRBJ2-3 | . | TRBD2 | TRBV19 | TGTGCCAGTAGTATAGGCGGGGGGCAGGTAGATACGCAGTATTTT | CASSIGGGQVDTQYF
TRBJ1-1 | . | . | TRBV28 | TGTGCCAGCAGTTTACTGGGGCTGAACACTGAAGCTTTCTTT | CASSLLGLNTEAFF
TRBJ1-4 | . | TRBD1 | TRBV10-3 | TGTGCCATTGGGACAGGATCTTCCGAAAAACTGTTTTTT | CAIGTGSSEKLFF
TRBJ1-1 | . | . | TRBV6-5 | TGTGCCAGCTCCTTCGGGCGGGGGGCCTATGAAGCTTTCTTT | CASSFGRGAYEAFF
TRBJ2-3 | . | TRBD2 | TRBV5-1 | TGCGCCAGCAGCGAGCGGGGGTTTAGCACAGATACGCAGTATTTT | CASSERGFSTDTQYF
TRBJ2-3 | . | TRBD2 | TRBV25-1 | TGTGCCAGCAGTGAAGGAAGCGGGGGGGCATGGGATACGCAGTATTTT | CASSEGSGGAWDTQYF
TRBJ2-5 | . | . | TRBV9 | TGTGCCAGCAGCGTAGCGGGGCAAGAGACCCAGTACTTC | CASSVAGQETQYF
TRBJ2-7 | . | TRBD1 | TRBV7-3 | TGTGCCAGCAGCCCTAAGGACAGGGCCGAGCAGTACTTC | CASSPKDRAEQYF
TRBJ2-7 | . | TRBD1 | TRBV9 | TGTGCCAGCAGCGGGGACAGCTACGAGCAGTACTTC | CASSGDSYEQYF
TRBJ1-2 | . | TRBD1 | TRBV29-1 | TGCAGCGGGCGGCAGGGGGACGGCTACACCTTC | CSGRQGDGYTF
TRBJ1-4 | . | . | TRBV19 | TGTGCCAGTAGTATAGCACAGGGAGGGGAAAAACTGTTTTTT | CASSIAQGGEKLFF
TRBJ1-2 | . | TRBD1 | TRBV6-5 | TGTGCCAGCAGTACGGGACAGAACTATGGCTACACCTTC | CASSTGQNYGYTF
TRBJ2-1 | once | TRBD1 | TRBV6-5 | TGTGCCAGCGGGTCCGACAGGGAGAAGAAGTTCTTC | CASGSDREKKFF
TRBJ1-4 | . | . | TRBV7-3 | TGTGCCAGCAGCCCTGACAGAGATGAAAAACTGTTTTTT | CASSPDRDEKLFF
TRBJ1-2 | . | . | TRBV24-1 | TGTGCCACCAGTGACCCGACAGCTGACTATGGCTACACCTTC | CATSDPTADYGYTF
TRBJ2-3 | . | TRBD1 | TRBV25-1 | TGTGCCAGCAGTGAGGGCAGGGGGCCGGATACGCAGTATTTT | CASSEGRGPDTQYF
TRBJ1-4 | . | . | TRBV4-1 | TGCGCCAGCAGCCAAGATATCGTGCGCCGGGTGAGGACTAATGAAAAACTGTTTTTT | CASSQDIVRRVRTNEKLFF
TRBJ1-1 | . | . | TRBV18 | TGTGCCAGCAGGCCGACAGCCAACACTGAAGCTTTCTTT | CASRPTANTEAFF
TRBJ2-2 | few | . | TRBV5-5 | TGTGCCAGCAGCTTGGGGGCATTCACCGGGGAGCTGTTTTTT | CASSLGAFTGELFF
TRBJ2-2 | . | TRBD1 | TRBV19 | TGTGCCAGTAGTAGGGGACAGTGGACCGGGGAGCTGTTTTTT | CASSRGQWTGELFF
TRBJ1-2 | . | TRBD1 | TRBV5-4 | TGTGCCAGCAGTGCCGGGACAGGGACAAACTATGGCTACACCTTC | CASSAGTGTNYGYTF
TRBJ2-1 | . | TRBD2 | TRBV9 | TGTGCCCGCGCTCGGGGCGGGGGGGCCGAAAATGAGCAGTTCTTC | CARARGGGAENEQFF
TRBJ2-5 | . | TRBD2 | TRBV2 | TGTGCCAGCAGTGAGCCGGGGGGGGCAGAGACCCAGTACTTC | CASSEPGGAETQYF
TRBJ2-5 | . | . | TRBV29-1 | TGCAGCGCCGCGGGGGACACCCAAGAGACCCAGTACTTC | CSAAGDTQETQYF
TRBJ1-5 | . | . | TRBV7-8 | TGTGCCAGCAGCTTAGACAGTTCCAATCAGCCCCAGCATTTT | CASSLDSSNQPQHF
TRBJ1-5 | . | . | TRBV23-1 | TGCGCCAGCAGTCAACCCGCCAACGGGAAAGACTCTAATCAGCCCCAGCATTTT | CASSQPANGKDSNQPQHF
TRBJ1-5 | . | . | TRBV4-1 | TGCGCCAGCAGCACACCCGGGTTGGGTCAGCCCCAGCATTTT | CASSTPGLGQPQHF
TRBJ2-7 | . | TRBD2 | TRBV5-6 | TGTGCCAGCAGCCGGGGACTAGCCCTCGAGCAGTACTTC | CASSRGLALEQYF
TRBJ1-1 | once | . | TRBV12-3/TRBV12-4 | TGTGCCAGCAGTTTTACAGGGAGCTCCGAAGCTTTCTTT | CASSFTGSSEAFF